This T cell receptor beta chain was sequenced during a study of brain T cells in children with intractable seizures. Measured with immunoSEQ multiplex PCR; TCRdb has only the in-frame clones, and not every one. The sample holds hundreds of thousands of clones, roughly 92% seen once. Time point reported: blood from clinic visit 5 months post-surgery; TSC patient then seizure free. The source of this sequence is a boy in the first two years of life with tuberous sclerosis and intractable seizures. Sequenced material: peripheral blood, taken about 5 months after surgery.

CDR3 DNA: TGTGCCAGCAGTACCTCTTGGGCAGATACGCAGTATTTT. Translation: CASSTSWADTQYF. V gene TRBV12-3 or TRBV12-4 combines with J gene TRBJ2-3, with D unresolved. The CDR3 is 13 residues long. Trimming cost V 5 bases and J 4 bases, with 10 bases left between them.